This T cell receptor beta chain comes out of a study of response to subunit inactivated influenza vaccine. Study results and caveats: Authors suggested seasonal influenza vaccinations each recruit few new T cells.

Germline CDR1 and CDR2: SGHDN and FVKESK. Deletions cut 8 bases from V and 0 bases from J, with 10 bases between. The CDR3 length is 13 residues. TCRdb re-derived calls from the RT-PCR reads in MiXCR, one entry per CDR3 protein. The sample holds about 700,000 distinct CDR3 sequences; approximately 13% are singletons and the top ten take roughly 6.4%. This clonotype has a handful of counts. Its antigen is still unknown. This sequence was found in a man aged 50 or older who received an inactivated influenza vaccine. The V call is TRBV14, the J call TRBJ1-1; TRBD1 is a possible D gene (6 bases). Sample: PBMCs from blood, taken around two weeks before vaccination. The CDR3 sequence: CASAQGMNTEAFF. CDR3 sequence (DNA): TGTGCCAGCGCGCAGGGGATGAACACTGAAGCTTTCTTT.